This T cell receptor (beta chain) comes out of a study of shared clonotypes between healthy human individuals. Overall study context: Ranging from 18 to 49 in age, donors were a couple of women and a few men. Study-wide points: Rarefaction revealed incomplete sorted-subset sequencing despite large depth.

Method: immunoSEQ multiplex PCR; TCRdb's copy keeps in-frame clones and lacks some. The sample lists over 1.5 million clones, approximately 98% occurring once. Points on this clone: Antigen specificity is unknown.

Material for sequencing was naive CD4+ T cells sorted from blood. Subset meaning: CD45RA+ positively selected. This receptor was taken from a man between 25 and 39 years old in good health.

The CDR3 region is CASSPYEGTGRRTDTQYF. For the CDR3, the DNA is TGCGCCAGCAGCCCCTACGAAGGGACAGGGAGGCGCACAGATACGCAGTATTTT. The rearrangement links TRBV4-1 to TRBJ2-3; 9 nucleotides align to TRBD1. The CDR3 covers 18 residues. J gave up 1 base and V 4 bases, and 12 bases lay outside the gene matches. Germline V CDR1 and CDR2: MGHRA, YSYEKL.